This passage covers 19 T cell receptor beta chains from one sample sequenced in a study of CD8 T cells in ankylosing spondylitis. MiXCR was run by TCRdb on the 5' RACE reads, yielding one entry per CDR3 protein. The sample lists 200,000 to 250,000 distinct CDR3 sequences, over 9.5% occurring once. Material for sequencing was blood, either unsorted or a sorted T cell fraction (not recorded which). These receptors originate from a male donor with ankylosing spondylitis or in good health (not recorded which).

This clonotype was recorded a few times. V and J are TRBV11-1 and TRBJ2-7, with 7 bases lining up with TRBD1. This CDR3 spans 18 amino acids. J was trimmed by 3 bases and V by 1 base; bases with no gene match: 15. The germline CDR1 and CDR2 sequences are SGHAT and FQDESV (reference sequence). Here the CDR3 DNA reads TGTGCCAGCAGCTTAGGACAGGGCGGTTCTACAACGAGCTACGAGCAGTACTTC. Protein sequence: CASSLGQGGSTTSYEQYF.

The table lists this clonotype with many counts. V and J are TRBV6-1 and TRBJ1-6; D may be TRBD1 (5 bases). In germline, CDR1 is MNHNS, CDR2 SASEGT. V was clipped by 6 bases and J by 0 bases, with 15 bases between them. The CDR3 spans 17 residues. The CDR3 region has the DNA TGTGCCAGCAGCGACTTGGGGCCCAGCTCCTATAATTCACCCCTCCACTTT. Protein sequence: CASSDLGPSSYNSPLHF.

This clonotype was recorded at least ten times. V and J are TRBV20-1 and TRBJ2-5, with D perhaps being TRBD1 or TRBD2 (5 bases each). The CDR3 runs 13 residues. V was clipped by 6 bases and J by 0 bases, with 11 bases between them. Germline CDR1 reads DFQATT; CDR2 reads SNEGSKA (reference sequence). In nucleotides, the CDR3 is TGCAGTGCCGTCCTGGGGGACCAAGAGACCCAGTACTTC. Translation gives CSAVLGDQETQYF.

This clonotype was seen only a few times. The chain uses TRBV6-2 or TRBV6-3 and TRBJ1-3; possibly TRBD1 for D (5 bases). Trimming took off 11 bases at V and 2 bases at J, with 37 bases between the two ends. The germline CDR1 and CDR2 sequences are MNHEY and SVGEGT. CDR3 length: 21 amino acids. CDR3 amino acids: CAASYHQVLYSGRAPGNTIYF. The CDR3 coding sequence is TGTGCCGCTTCTTACCATCAAGTCCTATATTCCGGCAGGGCTCCTGGAAACACCATATATTTT.

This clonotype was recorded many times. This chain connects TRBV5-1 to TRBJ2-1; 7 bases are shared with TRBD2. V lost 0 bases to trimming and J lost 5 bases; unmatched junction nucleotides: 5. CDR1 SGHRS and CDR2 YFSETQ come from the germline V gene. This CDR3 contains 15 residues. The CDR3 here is CASSLVAGVDNEQFF. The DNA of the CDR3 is TGCGCCAGCAGCTTGGTTGCGGGGGTGGACAATGAGCAGTTCTTC.

CDR3 in amino acids: CASSSSPGNQPQHF. CDR3 DNA sequence: TGTGCCAGCAGCTCAAGCCCAGGAAATCAGCCCCAGCATTTT. V is TRBV7-9 and J is TRBJ1-5; D is unclear. This CDR3 region has 14 residues. Germline V gene lookup returns CDR1 SEHNR and CDR2 FQNEAQ (reference sequence). V was trimmed by 4 bases and J by 4 bases, leaving 11 bases between them.

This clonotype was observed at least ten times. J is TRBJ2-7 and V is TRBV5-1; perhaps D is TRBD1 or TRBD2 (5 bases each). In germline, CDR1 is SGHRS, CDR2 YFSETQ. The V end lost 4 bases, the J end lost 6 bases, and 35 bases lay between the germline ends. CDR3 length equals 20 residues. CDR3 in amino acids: CASSPDSFGDLLPSSREQYF. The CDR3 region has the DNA TGCGCCAGCAGCCCCGACTCTTTCGGGGACCTCCTTCCTTCTTCCCGCGAGCAGTACTTC.

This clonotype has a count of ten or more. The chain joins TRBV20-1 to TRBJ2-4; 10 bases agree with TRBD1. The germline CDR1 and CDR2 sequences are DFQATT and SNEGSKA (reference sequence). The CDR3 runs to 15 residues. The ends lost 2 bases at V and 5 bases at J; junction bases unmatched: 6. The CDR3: CSARPGTGEENIQYF. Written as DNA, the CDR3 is TGCAGTGCTAGACCCGGGACAGGGGAGGAAAACATTCAGTACTTC.

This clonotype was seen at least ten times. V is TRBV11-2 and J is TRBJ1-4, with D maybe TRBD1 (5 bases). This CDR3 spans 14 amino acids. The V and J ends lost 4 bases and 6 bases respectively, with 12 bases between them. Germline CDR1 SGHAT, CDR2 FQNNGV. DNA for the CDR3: TGTGCCAGCAGCTCCCATCGGGGGGATGAAAAACTGTTTTTT. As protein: CASSSHRGDEKLFF.

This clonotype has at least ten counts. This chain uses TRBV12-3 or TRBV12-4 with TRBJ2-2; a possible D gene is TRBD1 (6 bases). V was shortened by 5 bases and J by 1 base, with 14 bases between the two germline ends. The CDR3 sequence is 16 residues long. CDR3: CASSRSQGRNTGELFF. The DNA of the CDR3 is TGTGCCAGCAGTCGCTCACAGGGTCGGAACACCGGGGAGCTGTTTTTT.

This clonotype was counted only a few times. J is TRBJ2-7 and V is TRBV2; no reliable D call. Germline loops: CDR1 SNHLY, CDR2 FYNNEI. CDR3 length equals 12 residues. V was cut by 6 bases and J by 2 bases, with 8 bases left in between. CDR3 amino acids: CASRADAYEQYF. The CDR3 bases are TGTGCCAGCAGGGCAGATGCCTACGAGCAGTACTTC.

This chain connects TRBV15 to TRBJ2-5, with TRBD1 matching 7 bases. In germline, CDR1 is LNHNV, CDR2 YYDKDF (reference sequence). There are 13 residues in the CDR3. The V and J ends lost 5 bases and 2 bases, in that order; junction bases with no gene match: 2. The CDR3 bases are TGTGCCACCAGCGGGGGACAGCAAGAGACCCAGTACTTC. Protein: CATSGGQQETQYF.

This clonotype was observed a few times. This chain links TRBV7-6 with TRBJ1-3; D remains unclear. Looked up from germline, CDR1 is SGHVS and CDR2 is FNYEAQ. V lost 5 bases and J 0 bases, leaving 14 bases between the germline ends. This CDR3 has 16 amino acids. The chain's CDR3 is CASSPAGGNSGNTIYF. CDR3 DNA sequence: TGTGCCAGCAGCCCCGCGGGCGGTAACTCTGGAAACACCATATATTTT.

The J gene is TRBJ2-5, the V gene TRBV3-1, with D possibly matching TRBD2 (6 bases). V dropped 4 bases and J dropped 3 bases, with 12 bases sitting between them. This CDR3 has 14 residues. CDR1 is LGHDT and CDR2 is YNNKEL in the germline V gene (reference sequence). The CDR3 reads CASSPPKREETQYF. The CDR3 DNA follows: TGTGCCAGCAGCCCCCCCAAGCGGGAAGAGACCCAGTACTTC.

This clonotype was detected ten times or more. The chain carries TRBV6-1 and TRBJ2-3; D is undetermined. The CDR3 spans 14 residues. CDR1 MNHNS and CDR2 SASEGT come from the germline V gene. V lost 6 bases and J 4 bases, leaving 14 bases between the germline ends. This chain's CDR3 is CASSGQSGADTQYF. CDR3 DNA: TGTGCCAGCAGCGGGCAAAGTGGGGCAGATACGCAGTATTTT.

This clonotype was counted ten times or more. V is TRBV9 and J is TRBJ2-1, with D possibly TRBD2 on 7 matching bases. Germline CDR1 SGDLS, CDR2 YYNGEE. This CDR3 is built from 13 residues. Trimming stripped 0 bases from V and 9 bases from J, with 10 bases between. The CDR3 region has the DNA TGTGCCAGCAGCGTAGATGCGGGGGCTGAGCAGTTCTTC. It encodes CASSVDAGAEQFF. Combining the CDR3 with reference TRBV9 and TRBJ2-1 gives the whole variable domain DSGVTQTPKHLITATGQRVTLRCSPRSGDLSVYWYQQSLDQGLQFLIQYYNGEERAKGNILERFSAQQFPDLHSELNLSSLELGDSALYFCASSVDAGAEQFFGPGTRLTVL.

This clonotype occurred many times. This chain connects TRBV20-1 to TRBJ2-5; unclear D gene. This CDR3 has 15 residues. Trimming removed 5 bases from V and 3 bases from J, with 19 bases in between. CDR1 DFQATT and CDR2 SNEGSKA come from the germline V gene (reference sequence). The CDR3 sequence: CSARHPELPEETQYF. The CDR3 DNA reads TGCAGTGCTCGCCACCCGGAGTTGCCGGAAGAGACCCAGTACTTC.

CDR3 nucleotides: TGTGCCACCAGGGGAGGGAATGAGCAGTTCTTC. Its translation: CATRGGNEQFF. The chain combines TRBV7-9 with TRBJ2-1, with D possibly TRBD2 on 7 matching bases. The V gene's germline CDR1 is SEHNR and CDR2 FQNEAQ (reference sequence). This CDR3 region has 11 residues. V was trimmed by 10 bases and J by 7 bases, leaving 11 bases between them.

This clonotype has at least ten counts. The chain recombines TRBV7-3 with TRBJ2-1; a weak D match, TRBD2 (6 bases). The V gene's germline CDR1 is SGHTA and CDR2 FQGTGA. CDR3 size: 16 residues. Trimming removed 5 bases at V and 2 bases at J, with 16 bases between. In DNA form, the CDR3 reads TGTGCCAGCAGCCCCCAGGGCGGGGAGGCCTACAATGAGCAGTTCTTC. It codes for CASSPQGGEAYNEQFF. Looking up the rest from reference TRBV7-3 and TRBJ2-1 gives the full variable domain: GAGVSQTPSNKVTEKGKYVELRCDPISGHTALYWYRQSLGQGPEFLIYFQGTGAADDSGLPNDRFFAVRPEGSVSTLKIQRTERGDSAVYLCASSPQGGEAYNEQFFGPGTRLTVL.